This T cell receptor (beta chain) came from a study of T cells in Graves' hyperthyroidism and ophthalmopathy. Study-wide points: Most thyroid clonotypes expanded above 0.001 were also detected in blood. Prediction of ophthalmopathy progression came a median approximately 7 months pre-onset.

Fresh peripheral blood, 8 to 10 ml, was the source of the PBMCs. J gave up 4 bases and V 6 bases, and 8 bases lay outside the gene matches. This CDR3 has 15 amino acids. Germline CDR1 WSHSY, CDR2 SAAADI. On this clonotype: Its antigen is undetermined.

Amplification of TCR beta CDR3 regions was performed using RNA transcripts as template. The primer set for the first-round RT-PCR of the TCR CDR3 was HTBI. TCRdb itself ran the multiplex PCR reads through MiXCR, one entry per CDR3 protein. The top ten clones hold roughly 13% of a sample with a few hundred thousand distinct CDR3 sequences, approximately 14% of them seen once. This chain joins TRBV10-2 and TRBJ2-7; TRBD2 aligns across 11 bases. The sequenced material came from blood. The receptor was isolated from a woman under 30 with Graves' hyperthyroidism. CDR3 sequence: CASRDLLAGEYEQYF. CDR3 DNA: TGCGCCAGCAGAGATCTACTAGCGGGGGAGTACGAGCAGTACTTC.